Described below is a single TCR beta chain sequence and its context. The target antigen is unknown. This sample was taken from a study of cytomegalovirus exposure and HLA in healthy donors. In germline, CDR1 is SGHRS, CDR2 YFSETQ. J gave up 7 bases and V 4 bases, and 15 bases lay outside the gene matches. The CDR3 is 17 amino acids. PCR primers comprised 60 Vbeta and 13 Jbeta primers. Only in-frame clones appear in the TCRdb table, and some are missing; sequencing was by immunoSEQ multiplex PCR. The sample yields around 200,000 clones, around 70% seen once. Study-level findings and limits: Among the sequence variants, a highly shared cluster was likely an artifact of sequencing.

Source material: PBMCs. The rearrangement joins TRBV5-1 to TRBJ2-7; 12 bases fit TRBD1. The clonotype was recovered from a middle-aged man in good health and CMV-seropositive. The CDR3 sequence: CASSLGQGALEFREQYF. The DNA of the CDR3 is TGCGCCAGCAGCCTGGGACAGGGGGCGTTGGAATTTAGGGAGCAGTACTTC.